This is a list of T cell receptor beta chains from one sample in a study of cytomegalovirus exposure and HLA in healthy donors. This table comes from immunoSEQ multiplex PCR, and its TCRdb copy is limited to in-frame clones, with some not included. Counted here are around 99,000 clones, roughly three quarters occurring once; the ten biggest clones make up approximately 2.2%. The sample was PBMCs. All receptors derive from a man younger than 30 in good health and CMV-seronegative. Both conserved end residues are part of each CDR3. D genes are given only for firm matches. Where a row states a size, it is once, few, many or the class of an expanded clone; other rows omit it.

J,size,D,V,CDR3,DNA
TRBJ1-6,once,TRBD1,TRBV15,CATSRAQGGSPLHF,TGTGCCACCAGCAGAGCACAGGGGGGATCACCCCTCCACTTT
TRBJ1-1,.,.,TRBV7-2,CASSLVTLNTEAFF,TGTGCCAGCAGCTTAGTAACACTAAACACTGAAGCTTTCTTT
TRBJ2-7,few,.,TRBV4-2,CASSPQGYEQYF,TGTGCCAGCAGCCCTCAGGGCTACGAGCAGTACTTC
TRBJ1-6,.,.,TRBV5-1,CASSYSGWSRGSPLHF,TGCGCCAGCAGCTATAGTGGATGGTCTCGAGGTTCACCCCTCCACTTT
TRBJ2-1,.,TRBD2,TRBV7-7,CASSPSGGINNEQFF,TGTGCCAGCAGCCCCAGCGGGGGGATTAACAATGAGCAGTTCTTC
TRBJ1-5,few,.,TRBV5-6,CASSAAGVAPNQPQHF,TGTGCCAGCAGCGCAGCCGGGGTCGCCCCGAATCAGCCCCAGCATTTT
TRBJ1-2,.,TRBD1,TRBV7-2,CASSLVGRGNYGYTF,TGTGCCAGCAGCTTAGTAGGCAGGGGGAATTATGGCTACACCTTC
TRBJ2-5,.,.,TRBV7-2,CASSLAGRLARETQYF,TGTGCCAGCAGCTTAGCAGGGAGGCTAGCTCGTGAGACCCAGTACTTC
TRBJ2-7,.,TRBD1,TRBV6-5,CASRTPGQGNEQYF,TGTGCCAGCAGAACCCCGGGACAGGGGAACGAGCAGTACTTC
TRBJ1-1,.,.,TRBV5-1,CASSLQGNTEAFF,TGCGCCAGCAGCCTACAGGGGAACACTGAAGCTTTCTTT
TRBJ1-6,.,.,TRBV7-9,CASSLDGDNSPLHF,TGTGCCAGCAGCTTAGACGGTGATAATTCACCCCTCCACTTT
TRBJ1-1,.,TRBD1,TRBV18,CASSPQAGGLAFF,TGTGCCAGCTCACCCCAGGCAGGGGGGCTAGCTTTCTTT
TRBJ2-7,.,.,TRBV21-1,CASSYRERDRESYEQYF,TGTGCCAGCAGTTACAGGGAGCGGGACAGGGAATCCTACGAGCAGTACTTC
TRBJ1-6,.,.,TRBV10-3,CAISGGQGNSPLHF,TGTGCCATCAGTGGGGGGCAGGGAAATTCACCCCTCCACTTT
TRBJ2-1,.,.,TRBV5-1,CASSFGSRTLHLYNEQFF,TGCGCCAGCAGCTTCGGCTCCCGGACACTACATTTATACAATGAGCAGTTCTTC
TRBJ1-6,.,TRBD1,TRBV5-6,CASSPGQGLYNSPLHF,TGTGCCAGCAGCCCCGGACAGGGACTATATAATTCACCCCTCCACTTT
TRBJ2-6,few,.,TRBV15,CATRPRSGANVLTF,TGTGCCACCAGACCCAGGTCCGGGGCCAACGTCCTGACTTTC
TRBJ1-1,.,.,TRBV10-1,CASSESAEGGWSTEAFF,TGCGCCAGCAGTGAGTCGGCAGAGGGCGGATGGTCCACTGAAGCTTTCTTT
TRBJ1-6,few,.,TRBV6-5,CASSYLQGRTNSPLHF,TGTGCCAGCAGTTACCTACAGGGACGCACTAATTCACCCCTCCACTTT
TRBJ2-2,.,.,TRBV5-1,CASSVGGLGKAGELFF,TGCGCCAGCAGCGTCGGGGGGCTTGGGAAAGCCGGGGAGCTGTTTTTT
TRBJ1-1,.,TRBD1,TRBV6-1,CASSNRTGKSTEAFF,TGTGCCAGCAGTAACCGGACAGGGAAGAGCACTGAAGCTTTCTTT
TRBJ2-2,once,TRBD2,TRBV7-8,CASSVSGVTGELFF,TGTGCCAGCAGCGTAAGCGGGGTCACCGGGGAGCTGTTTTTT
TRBJ1-2,.,TRBD1,TRBV28,CASSLPRGRGYTF,TGTGCCAGCAGTTTACCCAGGGGGCGGGGCTACACCTTC
TRBJ1-2,.,.,TRBV29-1,CSVEPTGTVGYPF,TGCAGCGTTGAACCCACAGGGACCGTTGGCTACCCCTTC
TRBJ2-1,.,.,TRBV6-1,CASSEAGANYNEQFF,TGTGCCAGCAGTGAAGCGGGGGCGAACTACAATGAGCAGTTCTTC
TRBJ2-5,.,TRBD2,TRBV11-2,CASQMGGGETQYF,TGTGCCAGCCAGATGGGCGGGGGGGAGACCCAGTACTTC
TRBJ2-2,.,.,TRBV28,CASSSRYNTGELFF,TGTGCCAGCAGTTCGCGATACAACACCGGGGAGCTGTTTTTT
TRBJ1-4,.,.,TRBV18,CASSPPGHSGKLFF,TGTGCCAGCTCACCTCCGGGACACTCAGGGAAACTGTTTTTT
TRBJ2-1,.,TRBD2,TRBV5-1,CASSPMTSGGSEQFF,TGCGCCAGCAGCCCGATGACTAGCGGGGGATCTGAGCAGTTCTTC
TRBJ1-5,.,.,TRBV27,CASSLRGDQPQHF,TGTGCCAGCAGTTTGCGCGGGGATCAGCCCCAGCATTTT
TRBJ2-7,.,TRBD1,TRBV18,CASSQIRTGRPYEQYF,TGTGCCAGCTCACAGATACGGACAGGACGTCCCTACGAGCAGTACTTC
TRBJ1-2,.,.,TRBV19,CASSIGQTYGYTF,TGTGCCAGTAGTATTGGGCAGACCTATGGCTACACCTTC
TRBJ1-1,.,.,TRBV6-1,CASAGRRGTEAFF,TGTGCCAGCGCCGGCAGGCGGGGCACTGAAGCTTTCTTT
TRBJ2-3,.,TRBD2,TRBV28,CASSSAGLGPRDTQYF,TGTGCCAGCAGTTCCGCCGGACTAGGGCCCCGGGATACGCAGTATTTT
TRBJ1-1,once,.,TRBV27,CASRKINQGIRYMNTEAFF,TGTGCCAGCAGAAAAATTAACCAGGGGATCAGGTATATGAACACTGAAGCTTTCTTT
TRBJ2-7,.,TRBD2,TRBV16,CASSQSRGAYEQYF,TGTGCCAGCAGCCAATCGCGGGGGGCCTACGAGCAGTACTTC
TRBJ1-1,few,.,TRBV7-8,CASSLLQGSSEAFF,TGTGCCAGCAGCTTACTTCAGGGAAGCTCTGAAGCTTTCTTT
TRBJ2-3,.,TRBD2,TRBV7-2,CASSLVGLATDTQYF,TGTGCCAGCAGCTTGGTCGGACTAGCAACCGATACGCAGTATTTT
TRBJ2-5,few,.,TRBV4-1,CASSQPPGQKQETQYF,TGCGCCAGCAGCCAACCGCCCGGACAGAAGCAAGAGACCCAGTACTTC
TRBJ2-6,.,.,TRBV4-2,CASSRVPLTAASGANVLTF,TGTGCCAGCAGCCGGGTACCTCTGACAGCCGCCTCTGGGGCCAACGTCCTGACTTTC
TRBJ2-1,.,TRBD2,TRBV4-1,CASSREGLAEYNEQFF,TGCGCCAGCAGCCGCGAGGGACTAGCGGAGTACAATGAGCAGTTCTTC
TRBJ2-7,.,TRBD1,TRBV25-1,CASSADGQGAYEQYF,TGTGCCAGCAGTGCTGACGGGCAGGGGGCGTACGAGCAGTACTTC
TRBJ2-6,once,TRBD1,TRBV7-6,CASSPRQGTLVLTF,TGTGCCAGCAGTCCCAGACAGGGGACCCTCGTCCTGACTTTC
TRBJ2-3,.,TRBD2,TRBV4-2,CASSRPPSGDFTDTQYF,TGTGCCAGCAGCCGCCCCCCTAGCGGGGATTTCACAGATACGCAGTATTTT
TRBJ2-1,.,TRBD2,TRBV14,CASSRERTSGAEEQFF,TGTGCCAGCAGCCGCGAGCGGACTAGCGGGGCGGAGGAGCAGTTCTTC
TRBJ2-7,.,TRBD1,TRBV10-3,CAISESIQGAIHEQYF,TGTGCCATCAGTGAGTCGATACAGGGGGCGATCCACGAGCAGTACTTC
TRBJ1-2,.,TRBD1,TRBV19,CASSIEGAGQGYGYTF,TGTGCCAGTAGTATAGAAGGTGCGGGACAGGGGTATGGCTACACCTTC
TRBJ1-2,.,TRBD1,TRBV5-1,CASSKGQGPDGYTF,TGCGCCAGCAGCAAGGGACAGGGTCCGGATGGCTACACCTTC
TRBJ2-1,.,TRBD2,TRBV6-4,CASSDATRSGGDSYNEQFF,TGTGCCAGCAGTGACGCAACCAGAAGCGGGGGGGACTCCTACAATGAGCAGTTCTTC
TRBJ2-6,.,.,TRBV19,CASSIEGGSGANVLTF,TGTGCCAGTAGTATAGAGGGGGGCTCTGGGGCCAACGTCCTGACTTTC
TRBJ1-1,.,.,TRBV21-1,CASSTSQGAGTEAFF,TGTGCCAGCAGCACTTCACAGGGGGCGGGCACTGAAGCTTTCTTT
TRBJ1-2,.,.,TRBV2,CASGRGGPSYTF,TGTGCCAGTGGGCGCGGGGGGCCTAGCTACACCTTC